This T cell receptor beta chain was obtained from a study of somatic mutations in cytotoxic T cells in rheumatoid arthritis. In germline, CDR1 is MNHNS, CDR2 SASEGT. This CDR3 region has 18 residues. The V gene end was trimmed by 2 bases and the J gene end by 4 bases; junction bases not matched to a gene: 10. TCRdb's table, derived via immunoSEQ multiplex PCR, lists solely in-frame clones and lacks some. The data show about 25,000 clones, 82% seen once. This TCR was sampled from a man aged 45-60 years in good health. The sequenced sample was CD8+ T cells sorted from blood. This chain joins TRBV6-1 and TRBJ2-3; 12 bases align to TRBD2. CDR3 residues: CASSEPTSGSVDADTQYF. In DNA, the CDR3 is TGTGCCAGCAGTGAACCGACTAGCGGGAGTGTTGACGCAGATACGCAGTATTTT.